These 19 T cell receptor beta chains were all obtained from the same sample, sequenced in a study of vaccination and CD4 T cells after COVID-19. Cultured CD4+ T-cell DNA underwent Oncomine TCR Beta short-read sequencing. Via MiXCR, TCRdb re-called the PCR reads, giving one row per CDR3 protein. Of about 15,000 distinct CDR3 sequences in the sample, about 31% were seen once. This sample's treatment: 10-day PBMC culture with coronavirus spike peptide pools or control peptides (ViraFEST assay). For these receptors, no antigen is known. Sequencing was performed on cultured CD4+ T cells from blood. The receptors derive from a human donor with COVID-19.

This clonotype was detected a few times. This chain joins TRBV6-1 and TRBJ2-7; the D is unclear. Germline V lookup: CDR1 MNHNS, CDR2 SASEGT. The CDR3 length is 12 residues. Trimming pared 8 bases from V and 7 bases from J, leaving 15 bases between. This CDR3 is CASLEFGAEQYF. The DNA for the CDR3 is TGTGCCAGCCTCGAGTTTGGTGCTGAGCAGTACTTC.

The chain combines TRBV6-2 or TRBV6-3 with TRBJ2-2; TRBD1 matches at 9 bases. Germline CDR1 reads MNHEY; CDR2 reads SVGEGT. The CDR3 consists of 17 residues. V shed 6 bases, J shed 6 bases, and the junction held 14 bases outside the gene matches. The CDR3 DNA follows: TGTGCCAGCAGGTATACCCCGGGACAGGGTACGTCCGGGGAGCTGTTTTTT. It translates to CASRYTPGQGTSGELFF.

J is TRBJ2-5 and V is TRBV10-3; 10 bases are shared with TRBD2. The CDR3 extends over 15 amino acids. The trim removed 3 bases at V and 4 bases at J, leaving 5 bases unmatched. The V gene's germline CDR1 is ENHRY and CDR2 SYGVKD. In DNA form, the CDR3 reads TGTGCCATCAGTGATCTAGCGGGGGATGCAGAGACCCAGTACTTC. Its translation is CAISDLAGDAETQYF.

This clonotype was seen only a few times. The chain recombines TRBV19 with TRBJ2-6; possibly TRBD1 for D (5 bases). The CDR3 totals 15 residues. The germline V gene encodes CDR1 LNHDA and CDR2 SQIVND (reference sequence). Between the trimmed V and J ends, which lost 8 bases and 3 bases, there was a span of 14 bases. The CDR3 DNA is TGTGCCAGTTACAGTCTAGGGGATGGGGCCAACGTCCTGACTTTC. As protein: CASYSLGDGANVLTF.

On this clonotype: The DNA is omitted, as the CDR3 cannot be located on it reliably, and the CDR3 follows TCRdb's listing. V and J are TRBV7-5 and TRBJ1-2; the D call TRBD1 from the table was never checked on the DNA. TRBV7-5 is labeled a pseudogene. Inclusive of both ends, the CDR3 amounts to 17 amino acids. CDR3 sequence reads: CISVPEASRAGGYGYTF.

The V gene is TRBV5-4, the J gene TRBJ2-7, with TRBD1 matching over 8 bases. J lost 3 bases, V lost 4 bases, and 9 bases had no gene match. Looked up from germline, CDR1 is SGHNT and CDR2 is YYREEE (reference sequence). The CDR3 is made up of 15 amino acids. DNA for the CDR3: TGTGCCAGCAGCCCCCGAGGCAGGGGGCGCTACGAGCAGTACTTC. Its protein product is CASSPRGRGRYEQYF.

The chain recombines TRBV6-1 with TRBJ2-1; TRBD2 matches at 8 bases. Trimming at V came to 10 bases and at J to 8 bases, leaving 7 bases not matched to a gene. Looked up from germline, CDR1 is MNHNS and CDR2 is SASEGT. This CDR3 spans 12 amino acids. CDR3 in DNA: TGTGCCACCGGACTAGCCCTCCATGAGCAGTTCTTC. It encodes CATGLALHEQFF.

This chain connects TRBV15 to TRBJ2-7; 7 nucleotides match TRBD1. The V gene end was trimmed by 1 base and the J gene end by 5 bases; junction bases not matched to a gene: 11. CDR3 length: 16 residues. CDR1 is LNHNV, CDR2 YYDKDF, per germline (reference sequence). As DNA, the CDR3 is TGTGCCACCAGCAGAGGCCCAGGGGGACCCTACGACGAGCAGTACTTC. It translates to CATSRGPGGPYDEQYF.

This clonotype was detected only a few times. The chain joins TRBV12-3 or TRBV12-4 to TRBJ1-2; a weak D match, TRBD1 (6 bases). V was shortened by 11 bases and J by 7 bases, with 20 bases between the two germline ends. The CDR3 covers 13 residues. This CDR3 is CAWGSGGSGGYTF. CDR3 nucleotide sequence: TGTGCCTGGGGTAGTGGGGGCTCTGGTGGCTACACCTTC.

This clonotype appeared a few times. V is TRBV12-3 or TRBV12-4 and J is TRBJ1-5, with 7 bases lining up with TRBD1. The CDR3 has 15 amino acids. J was trimmed by 3 bases and V by 6 bases; bases with no gene match: 8. As DNA, the CDR3 is TGTGCCAGCAGATTGACAGGGTTACTCAATCAGCCCCAGCATTTT. This codes for CASRLTGLLNQPQHF.

This clonotype was seen only a few times. The gene calls are TRBV27 and TRBJ2-2; the match to TRBD2 covers 7 bases. J lost 0 bases, V lost 5 bases, and 0 bases had no gene match. This CDR3 has 14 residues. Germline V gene lookup returns CDR1 MNHEY and CDR2 SMNVEV (reference sequence). CDR3 bases: TGTGCCAGCAGTGGACTAGCGAACACCGGGGAGCTGTTTTTT. This gives the protein CASSGLANTGELFF.

The rearrangement uses TRBV7-2 and TRBJ2-7; 7 bases match TRBD2. V lost 0 bases, J lost 0 bases, and 2 bases stayed unmatched. Germline lookup yields CDR1 SGHTA and CDR2 FQGNSA. The CDR3 runs to 15 residues. CDR3 in DNA: TGTGCCAGCAGCTTAGCAGCGGGAAGCTCCTACGAGCAGTACTTC. Amino acid sequence: CASSLAAGSSYEQYF.

This clonotype came up a few times. The chain employs TRBV6-4 and TRBJ1-1; no reliable D call. Trimming took 6 bases from V and 4 from J, leaving 12 bases between them. Germline assignment: CDR1 MRHNA and CDR2 SNTAGT. CDR3 length: 13 residues. The CDR3 here is CASRHRESTEAFF. DNA for the CDR3: TGTGCCAGCAGGCACCGCGAGAGCACTGAAGCTTTCTTT.

V is TRBV5-4 and J is TRBJ2-5, with D perhaps matching TRBD1 (6 bases). CDR1 and CDR2 (germline): SGHNT, YYREEE (reference sequence). This CDR3 is built from 15 residues. V was shortened by 2 bases and J by 1 base, with 12 bases between the two germline ends. CDR3 protein: CASSLPDRTQETQYF. For the CDR3, the DNA is TGTGCCAGCAGCTTACCTGACAGGACCCAAGAGACCCAGTACTTC.

This clonotype qualifies as medium-sized. The genes are TRBV6-2 or TRBV6-3 and TRBJ2-7; D remains unclear. Germline assignment: CDR1 MNHEY and CDR2 SVGEGT. The CDR3 contains 16 residues. V lost 6 bases and J 0 bases, leaving 18 bases between the germline ends. Here the CDR3 DNA reads TGTGCCAGCAGGCCTGCTTTCCAAGTAAGCTCCTACGAGCAGTACTTC. Translated: CASRPAFQVSSYEQYF.

CDR3 protein: CASYDPVYGYTF. DNA of the CDR3: TGTGCCAGCTACGACCCGGTGTATGGCTACACCTTC. This chain links TRBV18 with TRBJ1-2, with no clear D. The CDR3 consists of 12 residues. Germline V lookup: CDR1 KGHSH, CDR2 LQKENI. Trimming took off 7 bases at V and 5 bases at J, with 11 bases between the two ends.

This chain joins TRBV11-3 and TRBJ2-2; D may be TRBD1 (5 bases). Trimming removed 5 bases at V and 5 bases at J, with 9 bases between. The CDR3 loop spans 13 amino acids. The germline V gene has CDR1 SGHNT and CDR2 YENEEA. CDR3 DNA sequence: TGTGCCAGCAGCCGTCAGGGTACCGGGGAGCTGTTTTTT. This encodes CASSRQGTGELFF.

The V and J genes are TRBV11-2 and TRBJ2-1, with D hard to call. The V and J ends lost 3 bases and 6 bases respectively, with 6 bases between them. From germline, CDR1 is SGHAT and CDR2 FQNNGV. The CDR3 contains 12 residues. The chain's CDR3 is CASSFNSNEQFF. The CDR3 region has the DNA TGTGCCAGCAGCTTCAACTCCAATGAGCAGTTCTTC.

CDR3 sequence (DNA): TGTGCCACCAGAGGGGCTAGCGGGGGGCATTACAATGAGCAGTTCTTC. It specifies CATRGASGGHYNEQFF. The chain employs TRBV28 and TRBJ2-1; 11 bases align to TRBD2. V gave up 10 bases and J gave up 4 bases; unmatched junction bases: 12. This CDR3 has 16 residues. In germline, CDR1 is MDHEN, CDR2 SYDVKM.